This T cell receptor beta chain is drawn from a study of blood T cell repertoires in COVID-19. Study as a whole: The cDNA or gDNA used as material had been derived from T cells, B-cell-depleted T cells, or PBMCs.

Source study methods: The assay estimated nucleated cells by amplifying reference gene primers. TCRdb keeps only in-frame clones here, not all; method: immunoSEQ multiplex PCR. The DNA was the basis for D and trimming; V, J and clone size are from that table. The sample holds some 80,000 clones, around 81% seen once. V gave up 1 base and J gave up 4 bases, with 10 bases separating them. Per germline, CDR1 SGHTA and CDR2 FQGNSA. CDR3 length equals 14 residues. Material for sequencing was peripheral blood. This rearrangement joins TRBV7-2 to TRBJ1-1, with a tentative D call TRBD1 (5 bases). The TCR originated in a human donor in a cohort sampled during active COVID-19. The CDR3 region is CASSLVGRATEAFF. In DNA, the CDR3 is TGTGCCAGCAGCTTAGTAGGCAGGGCCACTGAAGCTTTCTTT.